This T cell receptor (beta chain) was identified during a study of T cell responses to AZD1222 COVID-19 vaccine. For this clone: Its specificity is not known.

The germline V gene has CDR1 SGDLS and CDR2 YYNGEE. Trimming pared 6 bases from V and 7 bases from J, leaving 16 bases between. This CDR3 contains 13 residues. Overall study findings and caveats: Donors were mostly white British, more females; clonal diversity possibly underestimated.

Libraries were prepared by immunoSEQ multiplex PCR; TCRdb keeps only in-frame clonotypes and omits some of them. Here the sample spans fewer than 120,000 clones, around 82% being singletons. This clonotype was obtained from an adult in good health. Specimen: peripheral blood, collected on day 0 of AZD1222 vaccination. The V and J genes are TRBV9 and TRBJ1-2; TRBD1 is a possible D gene (5 bases). In nucleotides, the CDR3 is TGTGCCAGCACCGTGGGCAGGGACGGTGGCTACACCTTC. Its protein is CASTVGRDGGYTF.